Listed below are T cell receptor beta chains from one sample, sequenced in a study of cytomegalovirus exposure and HLA in healthy donors. Some clones are missing from TCRdb's copy, which holds only in-frame ones; the method was immunoSEQ multiplex PCR. The sample lists about 230,000 clones, about three quarters occurring once. Input material: PBMCs. These receptors were collected from a boy younger than 18 in good health and CMV-seronegative. The CDR3 runs from the conserved cysteine through the conserved F or W. Each record gives: V gene, J gene, CDR3 protein.

TRBV25-1	TRBJ2-1	CASSDHSTYNEQFF
TRBV2	TRBJ1-2	CASSAQGQGAVGYTF
TRBV4-1	TRBJ2-7	CASRRPGTLTTYEQYF
TRBV28	TRBJ2-2	CASMVRNTGELFF
TRBV19	TRBJ1-2	CASSPGQGAHYGYTF
TRBV11-2	TRBJ1-4	CASSLPGQANEKLFF
TRBV27	TRBJ2-3	CASSPPPGQGTDTQYF
TRBV7-9	TRBJ2-7	CASSMIAGGAYEQYF
TRBV11-2	TRBJ2-1	CASSTPRGLYNEQFF
TRBV9	TRBJ2-2	CASTVLAGGPLGTGELFF
TRBV15	TRBJ1-4	CATSRDGGPGEKLFF
TRBV2	TRBJ1-5	CASSREQNQPQHF
TRBV5-8	TRBJ2-6	CASSQTRRSGANVLTF
TRBV7-2	TRBJ1-2	CASSLAVNLEGYTF
TRBV27	TRBJ2-5	CASSLGVAGGQETQYF
TRBV12-5	TRBJ2-5	CASGRGQGGSETQYF
TRBV30	TRBJ2-5	CAWSLGAGLVRETQYF
TRBV4-1	TRBJ2-7	CASSQEDRGSEQYF
TRBV4-2	TRBJ2-5	CASSQYTSGPETQYF
TRBV10-2	TRBJ1-4	CASRGGDPGTNEKLFF
TRBV19	TRBJ2-3	CASGPVIQGSTDTQYF
TRBV2	TRBJ2-3	CASIKGRGTDTQYF
TRBV9	NA	CASSVNQENGNEQYF
TRBV5-1	TRBJ1-2	CASSFDRDGYTF
TRBV19	TRBJ1-2	CASSNRAGDGYTF
TRBV15	TRBJ2-7	CATSGVSSREQYF
TRBV19	TRBJ1-1	CASSRTGEGNTEAFF
TRBV18	TRBJ1-2	CASSYGTGSGYTF
TRBV6-1	TRBJ1-1	CASSLRGLNTEAFF
TRBV19	TRBJ2-1	CASSPGLAGGYNEQFF
TRBV5-4	TRBJ2-3	CASSPTVGSFNTQYF
TRBV9	TRBJ2-7	CASSVAPRGIYEQYF
TRBV5-4	TRBJ2-1	CASSLTPPIDNEQFF
TRBV4-1	TRBJ2-1	CASRRGPEQFF
TRBV7-6	TRBJ2-2	CASSLTGELFF
TRBV29-1	TRBJ2-5	CSENQGTGTQYF
TRBV11-2	TRBJ1-1	CASNYRGTEAFF
TRBV30	TRBJ2-3	CAWSVPSGVQGGDTQYF
TRBV25-1	TRBJ1-2	CASSEFGGARGYTF
TRBV9	TRBJ2-2	CASSVPVSGRWTGELFF
TRBV11-3	TRBJ2-7	CASSLSANRDPYEQYF
TRBV5-1	TRBJ1-5	CASSLAGPQPQHF
TRBV6-5	TRBJ1-4	CASRRIGDNEKLFF
TRBV6-6	TRBJ1-1	CASSSRQGLDTEAFF
TRBV15	TRBJ2-5	CATSVGLAGVQETQYF
TRBV2	TRBJ2-7	CASSTGYEQYF
TRBV6-6	TRBJ1-1	CASRIPGEDTEAFF